Described below is a single T cell receptor (beta chain) sequence and its context. Its specificity is unknown. Researchers ran the PCR with 60 Vbeta and 13 Jbeta primers. Data came from immunoSEQ multiplex PCR; TCRdb stores just in-frame clones and leaves some out. The sample consists of some 110,000 clones, around 66% of them appearing once. The data were taken from a study of cytomegalovirus exposure and HLA in healthy donors. Broader study findings: In vitro data verified a few CMV-associated chains as specific for CMV antigens. Earlier analysis found most TCR beta V segments productive about 90% or about 30% of the time. Researchers reported from a later analysis that most CMV-associated TCR beta chains appeared HLA-restricted. Listed as cytomegalovirus-associated were 150 to 200 TCR beta chains.

Germline-derived CDR1 and CDR2 are SGHDT and YYEEEE. With 0 bases clipped from V and 3 bases from J, the junction kept 2 bases outside the gene matches. The CDR3 totals 14 residues. This chain links TRBV5-6 with TRBJ2-7, with TRBD2 matching over 8 bases. The receptor's source is a woman aged 35 to 49 in good health and CMV-seropositive. The specimen sequenced was PBMCs. The CDR3 spells CASSLGTSHYEQYF. The CDR3 bases are TGTGCCAGCAGCTTGGGGACTAGCCACTACGAGCAGTACTTC.